The clone carrying this T cell receptor beta chain occurred a few times. What it binds is not known. This sample was taken from a study of blood T cells in healthy people across ages. The CDR3 is 15 amino acids. V lost 3 bases and J lost 6; bases outside the gene matches: 8. Germline CDR1 is SGHTA and CDR2 is FQGNSA. Study-level findings and limits: There were more naive CD4+ cells and higher diversity in long-lived donors than in aged donors.

Then a second PCR, running roughly 7 to 11 cycles, was carried out with a sample-barcoded 5' primer and a J-beta primer mix. TCRdb called the 5' RACE reads again in MiXCR, with one record for every CDR3 protein. The sample shows 790,000 or so distinct CDR3 sequences, more than 35% of them seen only once. J is TRBJ2-1 and V is TRBV7-2, with 7 nucleotides matching TRBD2. The sequenced sample was blood. The sequence came from a man older than 75 in good health. CDR3 sequence reads: CASSLTSPYGNEQFF. As DNA, the CDR3 is TGTGCCAGCAGCTTGACTAGCCCGTATGGCAATGAGCAGTTCTTC.